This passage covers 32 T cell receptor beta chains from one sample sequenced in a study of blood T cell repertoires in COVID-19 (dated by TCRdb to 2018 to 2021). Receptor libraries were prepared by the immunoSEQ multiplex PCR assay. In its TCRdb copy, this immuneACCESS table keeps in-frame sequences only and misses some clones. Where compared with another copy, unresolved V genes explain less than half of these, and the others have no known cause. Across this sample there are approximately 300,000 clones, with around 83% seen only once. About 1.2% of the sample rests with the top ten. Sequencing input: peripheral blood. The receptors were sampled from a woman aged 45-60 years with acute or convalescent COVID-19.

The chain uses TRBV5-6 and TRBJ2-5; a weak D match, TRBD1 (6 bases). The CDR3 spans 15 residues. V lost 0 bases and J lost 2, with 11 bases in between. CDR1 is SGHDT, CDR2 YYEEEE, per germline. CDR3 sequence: CASSLARGGQETQYF. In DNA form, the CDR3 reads TGTGCCAGCAGCTTGGCCAGGGGTGGGCAAGAGACCCAGTACTTC.

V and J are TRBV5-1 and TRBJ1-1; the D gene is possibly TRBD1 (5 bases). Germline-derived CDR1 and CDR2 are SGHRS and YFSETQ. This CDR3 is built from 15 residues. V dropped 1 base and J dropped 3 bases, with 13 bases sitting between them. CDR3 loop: CASSLYPWGDTEAFF. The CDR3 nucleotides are TGCGCCAGCAGCTTGTATCCCTGGGGGGACACTGAAGCTTTCTTT.

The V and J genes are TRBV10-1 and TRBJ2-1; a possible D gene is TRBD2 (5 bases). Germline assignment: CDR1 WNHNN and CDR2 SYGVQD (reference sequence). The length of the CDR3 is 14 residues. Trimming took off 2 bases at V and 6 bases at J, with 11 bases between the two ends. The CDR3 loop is CASSEGLPGNEQFF. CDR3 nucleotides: TGCGCCAGCAGTGAGGGACTGCCGGGCAATGAGCAGTTCTTC.

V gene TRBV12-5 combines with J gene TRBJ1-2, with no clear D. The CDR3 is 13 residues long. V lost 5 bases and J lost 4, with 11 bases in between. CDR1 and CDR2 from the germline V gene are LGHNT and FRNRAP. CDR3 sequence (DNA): TGTGCTAGTGGTGTCAGGCTTTCCTATGGCTACACCTTC. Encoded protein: CASGVRLSYGYTF.

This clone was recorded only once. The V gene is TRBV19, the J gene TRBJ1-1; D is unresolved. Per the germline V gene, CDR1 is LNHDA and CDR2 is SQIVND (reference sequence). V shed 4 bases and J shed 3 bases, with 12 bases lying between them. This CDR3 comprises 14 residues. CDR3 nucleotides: TGTGCCAGTAGTACAGTGGGGAGGGACACTGAAGCTTTCTTT. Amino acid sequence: CASSTVGRDTEAFF.

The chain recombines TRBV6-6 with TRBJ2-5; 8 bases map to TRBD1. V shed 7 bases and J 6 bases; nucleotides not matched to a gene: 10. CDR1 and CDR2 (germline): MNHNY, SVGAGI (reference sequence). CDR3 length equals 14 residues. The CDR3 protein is CASIPTGVRKTQYF. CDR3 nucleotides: TGTGCCAGCATTCCGACAGGGGTAAGGAAGACCCAGTACTTC.

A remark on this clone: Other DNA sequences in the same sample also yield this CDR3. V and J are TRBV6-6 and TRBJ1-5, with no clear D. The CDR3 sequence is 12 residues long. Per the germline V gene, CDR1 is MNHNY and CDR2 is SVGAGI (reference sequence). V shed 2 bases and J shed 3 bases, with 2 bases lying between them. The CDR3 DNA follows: TGTGCCAGCAGTTACCTCAATCAGCCCCAGCATTTT. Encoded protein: CASSYLNQPQHF.

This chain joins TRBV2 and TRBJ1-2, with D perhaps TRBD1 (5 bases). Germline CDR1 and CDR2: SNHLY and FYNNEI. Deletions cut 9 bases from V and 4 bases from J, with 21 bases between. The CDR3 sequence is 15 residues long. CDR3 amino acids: CARSRLQEPAYGYTF. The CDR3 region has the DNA TGTGCCAGGTCCCGTTTACAGGAGCCTGCCTATGGCTACACCTTC. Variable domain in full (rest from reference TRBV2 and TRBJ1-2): EPEVTQTPSHQVTQMGQEVILRCVPISNHLYFYWYRQILGQKVEFLVSFYNNEISEKSEIFDDQFSVERPDGSNFTLKIRSTKLEDSAMYFCARSRLQEPAYGYTFGSGTRLTVV.

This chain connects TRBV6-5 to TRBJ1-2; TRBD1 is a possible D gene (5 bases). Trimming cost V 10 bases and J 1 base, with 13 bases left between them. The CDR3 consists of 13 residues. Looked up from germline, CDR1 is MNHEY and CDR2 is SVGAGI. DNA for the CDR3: TGTGCCACCGCCAGGGATAGTAACTATGGCTACACCTTC. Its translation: CATARDSNYGYTF.

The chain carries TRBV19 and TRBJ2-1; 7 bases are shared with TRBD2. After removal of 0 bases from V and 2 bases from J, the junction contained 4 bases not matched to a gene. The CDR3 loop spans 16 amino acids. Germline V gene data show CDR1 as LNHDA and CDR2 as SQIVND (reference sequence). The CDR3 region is CASSIDGGSPYNEQFF. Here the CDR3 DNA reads TGTGCCAGTAGTATAGATGGCGGGAGTCCCTACAATGAGCAGTTCTTC.

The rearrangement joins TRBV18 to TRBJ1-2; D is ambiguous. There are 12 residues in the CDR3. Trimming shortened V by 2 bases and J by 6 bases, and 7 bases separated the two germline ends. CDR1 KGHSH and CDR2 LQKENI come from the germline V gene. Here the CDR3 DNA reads TGTGCCAGCTCACCAGGGAGGGATGGCTACACCTTC. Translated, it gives CASSPGRDGYTF.

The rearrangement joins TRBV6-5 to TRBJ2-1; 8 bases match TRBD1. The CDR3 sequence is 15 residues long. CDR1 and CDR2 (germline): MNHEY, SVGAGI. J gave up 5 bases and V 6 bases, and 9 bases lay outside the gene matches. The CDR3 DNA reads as TGTGCCAGCAGCTTCCAAGGACAGGGTAACAATGAGCAGTTCTTC. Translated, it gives CASSFQGQGNNEQFF.

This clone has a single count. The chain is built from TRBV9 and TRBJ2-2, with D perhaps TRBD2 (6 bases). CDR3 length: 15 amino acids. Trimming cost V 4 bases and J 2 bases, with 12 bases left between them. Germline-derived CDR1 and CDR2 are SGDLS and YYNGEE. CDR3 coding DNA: TGTGCCAGCAGCACCGGGACTCTCAACACCGGGGAGCTGTTTTTT. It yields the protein CASSTGTLNTGELFF.

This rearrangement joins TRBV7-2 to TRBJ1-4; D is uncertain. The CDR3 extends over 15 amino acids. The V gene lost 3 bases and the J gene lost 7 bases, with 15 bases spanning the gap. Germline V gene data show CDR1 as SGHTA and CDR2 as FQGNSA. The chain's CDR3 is CASSFLGRVGEKLFF. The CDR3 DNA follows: TGTGCCAGCAGCTTCCTCGGGCGGGTGGGTGAAAAACTGTTTTTT.

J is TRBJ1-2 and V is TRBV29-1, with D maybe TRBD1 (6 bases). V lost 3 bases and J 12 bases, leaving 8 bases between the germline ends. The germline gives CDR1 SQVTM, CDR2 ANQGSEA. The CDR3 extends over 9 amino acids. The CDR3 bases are TGCAGCGTTGACAGGGACAACACCTTC. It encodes CSVDRDNTF.

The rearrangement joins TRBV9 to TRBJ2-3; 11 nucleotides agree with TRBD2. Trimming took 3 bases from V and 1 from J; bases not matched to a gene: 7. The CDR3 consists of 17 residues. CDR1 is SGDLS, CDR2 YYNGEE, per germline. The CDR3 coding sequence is TGTGCCAGCAGCGCTAGCGGGGGGCCTTCACGCACAGATACGCAGTATTTT. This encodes CASSASGGPSRTDTQYF.

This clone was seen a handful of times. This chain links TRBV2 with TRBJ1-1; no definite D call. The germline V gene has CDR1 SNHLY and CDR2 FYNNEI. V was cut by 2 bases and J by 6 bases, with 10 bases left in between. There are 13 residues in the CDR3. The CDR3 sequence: CASSETRGPEAFF. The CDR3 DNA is TGTGCCAGCAGTGAAACTCGTGGGCCTGAAGCTTTCTTT.

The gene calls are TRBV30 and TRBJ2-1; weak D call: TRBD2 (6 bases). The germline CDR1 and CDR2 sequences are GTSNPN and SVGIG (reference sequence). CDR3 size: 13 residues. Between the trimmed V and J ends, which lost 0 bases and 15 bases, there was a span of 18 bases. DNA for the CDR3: TGTGCCTGGAGTGTAAGCGAGGGACTTTGGTTGTTCTTC. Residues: CAWSVSEGLWLFF.

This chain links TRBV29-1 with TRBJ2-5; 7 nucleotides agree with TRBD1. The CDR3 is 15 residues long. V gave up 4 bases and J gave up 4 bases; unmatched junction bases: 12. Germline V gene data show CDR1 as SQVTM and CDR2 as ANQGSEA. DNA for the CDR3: TGCAGCGTTGCGTTAAACAGGGGAAAGGGAGAGACCCAGTACTTC. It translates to CSVALNRGKGETQYF.

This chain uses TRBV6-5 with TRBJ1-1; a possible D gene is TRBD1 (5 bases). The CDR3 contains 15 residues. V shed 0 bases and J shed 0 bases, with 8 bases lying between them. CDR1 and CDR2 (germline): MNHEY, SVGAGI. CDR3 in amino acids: CASSYSVGVNTEAFF. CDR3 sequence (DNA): TGTGCCAGCAGTTACTCGGTAGGGGTGAACACTGAAGCTTTCTTT.

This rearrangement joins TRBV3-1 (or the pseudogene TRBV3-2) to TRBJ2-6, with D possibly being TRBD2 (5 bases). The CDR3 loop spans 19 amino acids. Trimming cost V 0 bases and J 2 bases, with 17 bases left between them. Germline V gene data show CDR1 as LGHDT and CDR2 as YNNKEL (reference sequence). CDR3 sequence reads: CASSQEAAPEGPGANVLTF. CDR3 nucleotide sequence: TGTGCCAGCAGCCAAGAAGCGGCCCCCGAGGGCCCTGGGGCCAACGTCCTGACTTTC.

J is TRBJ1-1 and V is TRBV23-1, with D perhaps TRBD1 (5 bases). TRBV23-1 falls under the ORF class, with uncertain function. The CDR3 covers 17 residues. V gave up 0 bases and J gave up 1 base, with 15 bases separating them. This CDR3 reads CASSQSRGAARNTEAFF. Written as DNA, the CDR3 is TGCGCCAGCAGTCAATCTCGCGGGGCCGCGAGGAACACTGAAGCTTTCTTT.

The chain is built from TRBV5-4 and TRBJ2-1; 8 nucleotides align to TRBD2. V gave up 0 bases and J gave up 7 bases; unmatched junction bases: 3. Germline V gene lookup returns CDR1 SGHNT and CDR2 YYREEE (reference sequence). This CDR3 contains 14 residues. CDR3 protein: CASSLAGLENEQFF. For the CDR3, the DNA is TGTGCCAGCAGCTTGGCGGGACTAGAGAATGAGCAGTTCTTC.

CDR3 bases: TGTGCCAGCAGTCTTACGACAGCGGGGGAAAAACTGTTTTTT. Amino acid sequence: CASSLTTAGEKLFF. The V gene is TRBV2, the J gene TRBJ1-4; D possibly corresponds to TRBD1 (5 bases). Germline loops: CDR1 SNHLY, CDR2 FYNNEI. Trimming removed 5 bases from V and 8 bases from J, with 15 bases in between. The CDR3 runs 14 residues. The whole variable domain, remainder taken from reference TRBV2 and TRBJ1-4, is EPEVTQTPSHQVTQMGQEVILRCVPISNHLYFYWYRQILGQKVEFLVSFYNNEISEKSEIFDDQFSVERPDGSNFTLKIRSTKLEDSAMYFCASSLTTAGEKLFFGSGTQLSVL.

The DNA of the CDR3 is TGTGCCAGCAGCTTAGAGGGGTCTAGGGACACCATATATTTT. Translating gives CASSLEGSRDTIYF. The chain employs TRBV7-8 and TRBJ1-3; a possible D gene is TRBD1 (5 bases). Germline-derived CDR1 and CDR2 are SGHVS and FQNEAQ. Trimming removed 1 base at V and 8 bases at J, with 12 bases between. The CDR3 sequence is 14 residues long.

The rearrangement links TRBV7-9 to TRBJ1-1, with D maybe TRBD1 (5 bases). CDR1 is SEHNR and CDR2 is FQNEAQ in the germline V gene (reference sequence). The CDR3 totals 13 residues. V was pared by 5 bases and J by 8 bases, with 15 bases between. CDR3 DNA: TGTGCCAGCAGCCAAGCGGGACCCTGGGAAGCTTTCTTT. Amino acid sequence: CASSQAGPWEAFF.

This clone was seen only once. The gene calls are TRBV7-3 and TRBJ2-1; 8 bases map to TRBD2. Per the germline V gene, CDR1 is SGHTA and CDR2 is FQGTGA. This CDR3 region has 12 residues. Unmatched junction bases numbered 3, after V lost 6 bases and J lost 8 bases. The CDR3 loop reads CASRSREDEQFF. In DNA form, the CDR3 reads TGTGCCAGCAGGTCGCGGGAGGATGAGCAGTTCTTC.

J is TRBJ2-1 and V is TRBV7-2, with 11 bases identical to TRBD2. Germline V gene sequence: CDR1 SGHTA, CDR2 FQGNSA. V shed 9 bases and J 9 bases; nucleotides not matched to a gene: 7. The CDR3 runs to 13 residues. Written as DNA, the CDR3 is TGTGCCAGTCAGCTAGCGGGAGGTATTGAGCAGTTCTTC. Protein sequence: CASQLAGGIEQFF. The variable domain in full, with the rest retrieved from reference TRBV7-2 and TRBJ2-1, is GAGVSQSPSNKVTEKGKDVELRCDPISGHTALYWYRQSLGQGLEFLIYFQGNSAPDKSGLPSDRFSAERTGGSVSTLTIQRTQQEDSAVYLCASQLAGGIEQFFGPGTRLTVL.

The DNA of the CDR3 is TGCGCCAGCAGCTTGAATAGGGACTTAGGGACAGATACGCAGTATTTT. Protein: CASSLNRDLGTDTQYF. The chain has TRBV5-1 and TRBJ2-3, with D perhaps matching TRBD2 (6 bases). In germline, CDR1 is SGHRS, CDR2 YFSETQ. The CDR3 covers 16 residues. V shed 1 base and J shed 3 bases, with 15 bases lying between them.

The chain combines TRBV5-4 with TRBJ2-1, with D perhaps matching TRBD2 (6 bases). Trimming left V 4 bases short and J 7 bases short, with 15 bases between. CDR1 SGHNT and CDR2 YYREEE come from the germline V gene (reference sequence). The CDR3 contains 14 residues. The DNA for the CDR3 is TGTGCCAGCAGCCCTAACCGGGACTTAAATGAGCAGTTCTTC. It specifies CASSPNRDLNEQFF.

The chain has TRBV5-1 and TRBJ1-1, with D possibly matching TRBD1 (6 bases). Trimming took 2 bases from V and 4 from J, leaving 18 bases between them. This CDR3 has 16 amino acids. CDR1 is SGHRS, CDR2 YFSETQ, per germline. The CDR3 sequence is CASSFQTTGMGTEAFF. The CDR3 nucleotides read TGCGCCAGCAGCTTTCAAACAACAGGGATGGGCACTGAAGCTTTCTTT.

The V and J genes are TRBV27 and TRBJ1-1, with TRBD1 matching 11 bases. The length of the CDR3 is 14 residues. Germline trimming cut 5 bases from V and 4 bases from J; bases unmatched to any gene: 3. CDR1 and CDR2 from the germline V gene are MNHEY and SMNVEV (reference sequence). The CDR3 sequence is CASSLGTGGTEAFF. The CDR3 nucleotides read TGTGCCAGCAGTCTCGGGACAGGGGGCACTGAAGCTTTCTTT.